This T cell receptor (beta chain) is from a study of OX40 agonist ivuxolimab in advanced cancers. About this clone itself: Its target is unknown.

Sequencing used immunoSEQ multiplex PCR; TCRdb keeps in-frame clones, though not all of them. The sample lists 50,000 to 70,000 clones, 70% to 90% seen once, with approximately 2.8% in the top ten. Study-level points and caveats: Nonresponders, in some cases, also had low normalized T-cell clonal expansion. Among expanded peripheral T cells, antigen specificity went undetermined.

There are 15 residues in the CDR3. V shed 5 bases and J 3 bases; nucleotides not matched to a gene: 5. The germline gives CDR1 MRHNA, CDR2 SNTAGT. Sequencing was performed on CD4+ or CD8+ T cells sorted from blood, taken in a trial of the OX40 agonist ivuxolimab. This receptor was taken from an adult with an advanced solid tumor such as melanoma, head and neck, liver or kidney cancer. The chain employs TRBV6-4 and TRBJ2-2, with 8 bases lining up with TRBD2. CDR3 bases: TGTGCCAGCAGTCCCCTAGCGGGCGACACCGGGGAGCTGTTTTTT. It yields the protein CASSPLAGDTGELFF.